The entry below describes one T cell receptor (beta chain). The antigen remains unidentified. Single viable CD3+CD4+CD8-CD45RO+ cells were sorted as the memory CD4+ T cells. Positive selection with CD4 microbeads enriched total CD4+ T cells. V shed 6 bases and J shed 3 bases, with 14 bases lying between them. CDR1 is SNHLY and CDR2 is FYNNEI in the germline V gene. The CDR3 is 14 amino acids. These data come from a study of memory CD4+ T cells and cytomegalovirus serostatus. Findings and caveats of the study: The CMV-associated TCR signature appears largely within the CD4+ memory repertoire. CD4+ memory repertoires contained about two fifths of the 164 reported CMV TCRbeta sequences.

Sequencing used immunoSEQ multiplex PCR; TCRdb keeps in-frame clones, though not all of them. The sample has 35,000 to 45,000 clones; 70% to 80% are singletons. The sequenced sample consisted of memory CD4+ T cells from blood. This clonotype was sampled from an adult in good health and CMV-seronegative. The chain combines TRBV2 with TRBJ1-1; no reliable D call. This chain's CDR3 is CASRLLRTDTEAFF. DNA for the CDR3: TGTGCCAGCAGACTTTTAAGGACCGACACTGAAGCTTTCTTT.